Shown below are 5 T cell receptor beta chains from a single sample sequenced in a study of T cells after yellow fever vaccination. TCRdb processed the 5' RACE reads anew with MiXCR; each CDR3 protein has one entry. The sample includes hundreds of thousands of distinct CDR3 sequences, more than 9% of them seen just once. The sample in question was PBMCs, obtained on the day of the yellow fever booster vaccination. Receptors originate from a man younger than 45 who received the YFV17D yellow fever vaccine.

The V gene is TRBV20-1, the J gene TRBJ2-3; a possible D gene is TRBD2 (7 bases). V lost 2 bases, J lost 6 bases, and 21 bases lay in between. The CDR3 sequence is 16 residues long. CDR1 DFQATT and CDR2 SNEGSKA come from the germline V gene (reference sequence). The CDR3 loop is CSARILRASGQDTQYF. CDR3 bases: TGCAGTGCTAGAATCCTCAGGGCTAGCGGACAGGATACGCAGTATTTT.

This clonotype has just a few counts. The rearrangement joins TRBV6-2 or TRBV6-3 to TRBJ2-1; 9 nucleotides agree with TRBD2. The CDR3 is 14 residues long. Germline-derived CDR1 and CDR2 are MNHEY and SVGEGT. Losses at the gene ends were 7 bases for V and 3 bases for J; bases not matched to a gene: 4. The CDR3 coding sequence is TGTGCCAGCAAGACTAGCGGAGACTACAATGAGCAGTTCTTC. This encodes CASKTSGDYNEQFF.

The sample holds a few counts of this clonotype. The V call is TRBV12-3 or TRBV12-4, the J call TRBJ2-7, with unresolved D. V was pared by 6 bases and J by 7 bases, with 13 bases between. The CDR3 is 12 amino acids. The CDR3 loop reads CASSPIIGEQYF. The CDR3 nucleotides read TGTGCCAGCAGCCCTATTATTGGGGAGCAGTACTTC.

V is TRBV5-4 and J is TRBJ2-1, with TRBD2 identical over 8 bases. The CDR3 runs to 17 residues. Germline values: CDR1 SGHNT, CDR2 YYREEE (reference sequence). The ends lost 4 bases at V and 8 bases at J; junction bases unmatched: 17. The CDR3 reads CASSLAQTSERGDEQFF. CDR3 DNA: TGTGCCAGCAGCCTTGCACAGACTAGCGAGAGGGGCGATGAGCAGTTCTTC.

The chain couples TRBV5-6 to TRBJ2-7; the D call may be TRBD1 or TRBD2 (5 bases each). Deletions cut 2 bases from V and 5 bases from J, with 14 bases between. There are 14 residues in the CDR3. Germline CDR1 SGHDT, CDR2 YYEEEE. In DNA, the CDR3 is TGTGCCAGCAGCTTTATGGGGGTACGCCACGAGCAGTACTTC. Translated: CASSFMGVRHEQYF. Drawing the rest from reference TRBV5-6 and TRBJ2-7, the complete variable domain is DAGVTQSPTHLIKTRGQQVTLRCSPKSGHDTVSWYQQALGQGPQFIFQYYEEEERQRGNFPDRFSGHQFPNYSSELNVNALLLGDSALYLCASSFMGVRHEQYFGPGTRLTVT.